A selection of T cell receptor beta chains follows, all from one sample in a study of blood T cell repertoires in COVID-19. The data were produced by immunoSEQ multiplex PCR, yet TCRdb's version contains in-frame clones alone and is incomplete. The table includes 30,000 to 45,000 clones, roughly 84% detected once. Sequencing input: peripheral blood. Receptors originate from a man aged 60-69 years with active COVID-19. CDR3s include the opening cysteine and the closing phenylalanine or tryptophan. D genes are given only for firm matches. Clone size is given for some rows only: seen once, a few or many times, or a class if the clone is expanded.

J gene,D gene,V gene,clone size,CDR3 DNA,CDR3 protein
TRBJ2-1,TRBD1,TRBV11-2,.,TGTGCCAGCAGCTCGACAGGGCGACACAATGAGCAGTTCTTC,CASSSTGRHNEQFF
TRBJ1-5,.,TRBV24-1,.,TGTGCCACCAGTGAGCACAGGGTAGGGAGCAATCAGCCCCAGCATTTT,CATSEHRVGSNQPQHF
TRBJ2-2,TRBD1,TRBV18,.,TGTGCCAGCTCACCACGGGGACAGGCGGCCACCGGGGAGCTGTTTTTT,CASSPRGQAATGELFF
TRBJ1-2,TRBD1,TRBV6-5,.,TGTGCCAGCACCATCGGACAGGGCAGAGGCTACACCTTC,CASTIGQGRGYTF
TRBJ2-2,.,TRBV18,.,TGTGCCAGCTCGCCCGGGAGCCTCACCGGGGAGCTGTTTTTT,CASSPGSLTGELFF
TRBJ1-1,.,TRBV4-1,once,TGCGCCAGCAGCCAGGGCTCCGAAGCTTTCTTT,CASSQGSEAFF
TRBJ2-1,TRBD2,TRBV4-2,.,TGTGCCAGCAGCCAAGACGCGACTAGCGCGGTGGGTGAGCAGTTCTTC,CASSQDATSAVGEQFF
TRBJ2-1,TRBD2,TRBV28,once,TGTGCCAGCAGGCTCCGACTAGCTGTGAGGGAGCAGTTCTTC,CASRLRLAVREQFF
TRBJ1-6,.,TRBV7-9,.,TGTGCCAGCGGGCCGGTGGATTCACCCCTCCACTTT,CASGPVDSPLHF
TRBJ2-1,.,TRBV29-1,medium-sized,TGCAGCGTTGAAGATGGGCCAGTGGATGAGCAGTTCTTC,CSVEDGPVDEQFF
TRBJ2-7,TRBD2,TRBV7-2,.,TGTGCCAGCAGCCCTATGGGACTAGTAAGCGAGCAGTACTTC,CASSPMGLVSEQYF
TRBJ1-1,.,TRBV4-3,.,TGCGCCAGCAGCCAAGGTGATAGAAACACTGAAGCTTTCTTT,CASSQGDRNTEAFF
TRBJ2-5,.,TRBV21-1,.,TGTGCCATTAAACAACGACCAGCAAGGAGTTCGTACCAAGAGACCCAGTACTTC,CAIKQRPARSSYQETQYF
TRBJ1-1,TRBD1,TRBV6-5,once,TGTGCCAGCAGTTCGACAGGGACTGAAGCTTTCTTT,CASSSTGTEAFF
TRBJ2-5,TRBD1,TRBV9,.,TGTGCCAGCAGCGTAGGATCCGGACAGGGGGGAGAGACCCAGTACTTC,CASSVGSGQGGETQYF
TRBJ1-3,TRBD1,TRBV11-2,.,TGTGCCAGCAGCTTAGATCTGAGGGGGCAATATGGAAACACCATATATTTT,CASSLDLRGQYGNTIYF
TRBJ2-1,TRBD2,TRBV29-1,once,TGCAGCGTTGTGAGGCTAGCGGGAGAAAGATCCTACAATGAGCAGTTCTTC,CSVVRLAGERSYNEQFF
TRBJ1-1,TRBD1,TRBV2,.,TGTGCCAGCAGTGGGGACAGGGGAACTGAAGCTTTCTTT,CASSGDRGTEAFF
TRBJ1-1,TRBD1,TRBV28,.,TGTGCCAGCAGTTCGTACAGGGGGCTCACTGAAGCTTTCTTT,CASSSYRGLTEAFF
TRBJ2-2,TRBD2,TRBV25-1,.,TGTGCCAGCAGTGCGCCGGGACTAGCGGGAGGGATGACCGGGGAGCTGTTTTTT,CASSAPGLAGGMTGELFF
TRBJ2-7,TRBD1,TRBV18,.,TGTGCCAGCTCATCTTTCGGGACAGCGACCTCCTACGAGCAGTACTTC,CASSSFGTATSYEQYF
TRBJ2-7,TRBD2,TRBV24-1,.,TGTGCCACCAGTGACCAGACTAGCGGGAGCTACGAGCAGTACTTC,CATSDQTSGSYEQYF
TRBJ2-1,.,TRBV6-5,.,TGTGCCAGCAGTTACGGTTCCGGGGGCAATGAGCAGTTCTTC,CASSYGSGGNEQFF
TRBJ1-5,TRBD1,TRBV7-2,.,TGTGCCAGCACCGAACAGGGGACAACTTATCAGCCCCAGCATTTT,CASTEQGTTYQPQHF
TRBJ1-6,TRBD1,TRBV3-1/TRBV3-2,.,TGTGCCAGCAGCCGGGACAGGCATCCCAATTCACCCCTCCACTTT,CASSRDRHPNSPLHF
TRBJ2-7,.,TRBV4-1,.,TGCGCCAGCAGCCAAGGCCGGGCTAGCGACTCCTACGAGCAGTACTTC,CASSQGRASDSYEQYF
TRBJ2-7,TRBD1,TRBV3-1/TRBV3-2,.,TGTGCCAGCAGCCGACAGGGGAGCTCCTACGAGCAGTACTTC,CASSRQGSSYEQYF
TRBJ2-7,.,TRBV7-9,.,TGTGCCAGCAGCTTAGGTCAAATCGGGGAGCAGTACTTC,CASSLGQIGEQYF
TRBJ2-1,TRBD2,TRBV7-2,.,TGTGCCAGCAGCCCCGGGGTAGCGGGAGGGCTCTACAATGAGCAGTTCTTC,CASSPGVAGGLYNEQFF
TRBJ2-3,.,TRBV29-1,.,TGCAGCTTCAAAATGGGACAAAGCACAGATACGCAGTATTTT,CSFKMGQSTDTQYF
TRBJ1-2,.,TRBV19,once,TGTGCCAGTAGTGAAGTGACGGGTGGCTACACCTTC,CASSEVTGGYTF
TRBJ2-2,.,TRBV5-1,.,TGCGCCAGCAGCTTGTCCCAGGGGACCGGGGAGCTGTTTTTT,CASSLSQGTGELFF
TRBJ2-7,.,TRBV11-2,.,TGTGCCAGCACCCTAGGGGCGGTCTACGAGCAGTACTTC,CASTLGAVYEQYF
TRBJ2-3,.,TRBV7-9,.,TGTGCCAGCAGCTTGGAGGGTTCCGATACGCAGTATTTT,CASSLEGSDTQYF
TRBJ2-7,.,TRBV7-9,.,TGTGCCAGCAGCCATCAAGAATCGGGGTGGAGCTACGAGCAGTACTTC,CASSHQESGWSYEQYF
TRBJ1-6,TRBD1,TRBV19,.,TGTGCCAGTACGGGACAGATCGGGACCTATAATTCACCCCTCCACTTT,CASTGQIGTYNSPLHF
TRBJ2-5,TRBD2,TRBV24-1,.,TGTGCCACCAGTGATAACCAGCGGGAAGGGCAAGAGACCCAGTACTTC,CATSDNQREGQETQYF
TRBJ1-4,.,TRBV3-1/TRBV3-2,.,TGTGCCAGCAGCCAAGCCGGGACAAGGGGGATTAATGAAAAACTGTTTTTT,CASSQAGTRGINEKLFF
TRBJ2-7,TRBD2,TRBV5-1,.,TGCGCCAGCAGCTCCGGACTAGCGCCCACCTACGAGCAGTACTTC,CASSSGLAPTYEQYF
TRBJ2-7,TRBD2,TRBV7-2,.,TGTGCCAGCAGCTCTTCCGGGACTAGTGGTTACGAGCAGTACTTC,CASSSSGTSGYEQYF
TRBJ2-5,TRBD2,TRBV4-2,.,TGTGCCAGCAGCCAAGATGGGCTAGCGGGAGTCAGGGAGACCCAGTACTTC,CASSQDGLAGVRETQYF
TRBJ1-1,.,TRBV10-2,.,TGCGCCAGCAGTGAGGGGCAGTTAACTGAAGCTTTCTTT,CASSEGQLTEAFF
TRBJ2-3,TRBD1,TRBV7-9,few,TGTGCCACCTCTGGGACAGGAAGCACAGATACGCAGTATTTT,CATSGTGSTDTQYF
TRBJ1-2,.,TRBV12-3/TRBV12-4,.,TGTGCCAGCAGTTTAAGAGGGGGCTATGGCTACACCTTC,CASSLRGGYGYTF
TRBJ2-7,TRBD1,TRBV29-1,.,TGCAGCGTGCAGAGTCCCGGGACAGGATACGAGCAGTACTTC,CSVQSPGTGYEQYF
TRBJ2-1,TRBD1,TRBV11-3,.,TGTGCCAGCAGCTTAGATCGGGGACAGGGGAAAATACGGCACAATGAGCAGTTCTTC,CASSLDRGQGKIRHNEQFF
TRBJ2-7,TRBD2,TRBV5-4,.,TGTGCCAGCAGTTGGGGGGGGGACGAGCAGTACTTC,CASSWGGDEQYF
TRBJ2-7,TRBD2,TRBV6-5,.,TGTGCCAGCAGCCCCCCCGGGGGGGGGTACGAGCAGTACTTC,CASSPPGGGYEQYF